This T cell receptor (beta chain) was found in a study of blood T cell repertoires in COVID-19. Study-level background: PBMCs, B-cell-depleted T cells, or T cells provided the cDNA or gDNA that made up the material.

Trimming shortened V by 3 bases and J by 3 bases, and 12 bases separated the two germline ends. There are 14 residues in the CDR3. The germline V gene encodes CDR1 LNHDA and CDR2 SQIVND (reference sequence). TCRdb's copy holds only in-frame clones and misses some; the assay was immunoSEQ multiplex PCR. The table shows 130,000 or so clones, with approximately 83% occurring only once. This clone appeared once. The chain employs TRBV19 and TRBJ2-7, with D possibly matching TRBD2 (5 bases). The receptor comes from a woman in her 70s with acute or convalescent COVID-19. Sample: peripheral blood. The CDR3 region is CASSMSRGSYEQYF. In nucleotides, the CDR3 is TGTGCCAGTAGTATGTCCCGGGGAAGCTACGAGCAGTACTTC.